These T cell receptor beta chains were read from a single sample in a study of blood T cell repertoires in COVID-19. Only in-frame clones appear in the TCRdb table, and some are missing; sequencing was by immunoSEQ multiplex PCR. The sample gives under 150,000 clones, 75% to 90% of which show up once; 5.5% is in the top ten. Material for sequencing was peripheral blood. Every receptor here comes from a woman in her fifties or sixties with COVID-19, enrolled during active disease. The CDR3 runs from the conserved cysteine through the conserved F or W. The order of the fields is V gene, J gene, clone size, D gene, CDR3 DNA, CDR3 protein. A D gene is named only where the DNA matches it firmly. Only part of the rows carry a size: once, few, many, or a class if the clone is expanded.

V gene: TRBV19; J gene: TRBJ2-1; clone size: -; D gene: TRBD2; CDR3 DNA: TGTGCCAGTAGTATAGATCATGGGCGGGGGGCAAATGAGCAGTTCTTC; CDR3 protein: CASSIDHGRGANEQFF
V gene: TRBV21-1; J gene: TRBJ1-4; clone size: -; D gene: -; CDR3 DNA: TGTGCCAGCAGCCGGGACAGGGGCAAGGAAAAACTGTTTTTT; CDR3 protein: CASSRDRGKEKLFF
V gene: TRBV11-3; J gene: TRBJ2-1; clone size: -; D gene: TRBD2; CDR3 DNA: TGTGCCAGCAGCGCGACTAGCGGGGGTGTTGAGGATGAGCAGTTCTTC; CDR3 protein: CASSATSGGVEDEQFF
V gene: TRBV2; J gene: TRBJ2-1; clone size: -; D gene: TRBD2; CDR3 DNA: TGTGCCAGCAGTCCAAGGACTAGCGGAGTAGGTGAGCAGTTCTTC; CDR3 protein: CASSPRTSGVGEQFF
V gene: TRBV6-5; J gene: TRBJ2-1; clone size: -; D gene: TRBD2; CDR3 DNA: TGTGCCAGCAGGCTTCTCGCGGGGGGGTACAATGAGCAGTTCTTC; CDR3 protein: CASRLLAGGYNEQFF
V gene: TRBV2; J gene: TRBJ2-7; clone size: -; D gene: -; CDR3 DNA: TGTGCCAGCAGTGAATCATCTAGGGGGACCGAGCAGTACTTC; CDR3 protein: CASSESSRGTEQYF
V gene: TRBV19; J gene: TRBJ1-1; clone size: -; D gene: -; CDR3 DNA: TGTGCCAGTACCCCCCTCCCGGGGGGACGCACTGAAGCTTTCTTT; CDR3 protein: CASTPLPGGRTEAFF
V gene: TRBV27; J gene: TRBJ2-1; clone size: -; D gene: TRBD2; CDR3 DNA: TGTGCCAGCAGTTTGAGTAGCGGGGCTTACAATGAGCAGTTCTTC; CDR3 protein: CASSLSSGAYNEQFF
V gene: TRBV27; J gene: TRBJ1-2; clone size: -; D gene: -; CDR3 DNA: TGTGCCAGCAGTTCGTACAGGGAGAGGATGGATGGCTACACCTTC; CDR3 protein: CASSSYRERMDGYTF
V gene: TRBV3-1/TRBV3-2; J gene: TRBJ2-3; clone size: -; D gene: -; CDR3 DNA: TGTGCCAGCAGCCAAGCAGGGGGGCTATCAGATACGCAGTATTTT; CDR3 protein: CASSQAGGLSDTQYF
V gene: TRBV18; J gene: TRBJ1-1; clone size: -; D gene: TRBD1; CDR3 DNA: TGTGCCAGCTCACAGACAGGGGGCCACTTGACAGGAACTGAAGCTTTCTTT; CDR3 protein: CASSQTGGHLTGTEAFF
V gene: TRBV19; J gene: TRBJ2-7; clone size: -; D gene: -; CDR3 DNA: TGTGCCAGTAGTCAGAGCGGCTACGAGCAGTACTTC; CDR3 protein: CASSQSGYEQYF
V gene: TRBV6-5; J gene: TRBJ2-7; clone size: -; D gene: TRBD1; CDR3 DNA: TGTGCCAGCAGTAGGGGGGGACAGGGGGCGAGGGAGCAGTACTTC; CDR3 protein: CASSRGGQGAREQYF
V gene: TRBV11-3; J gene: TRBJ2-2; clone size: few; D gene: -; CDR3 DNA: TGTGCCAGCAGACAGGGCCCCAACACCGGGGAGCTGTTTTTT; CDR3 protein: CASRQGPNTGELFF
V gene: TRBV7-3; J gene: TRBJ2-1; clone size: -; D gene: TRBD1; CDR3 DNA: TGTGCCAGCAGCTTAGTAGGGACAGGGATCGGCTTTGAGCAGTTCTTC; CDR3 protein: CASSLVGTGIGFEQFF
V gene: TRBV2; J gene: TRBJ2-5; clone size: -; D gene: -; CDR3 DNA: TGTGCCAGCAGTGTTGAGCGGTTCGAGACCCAGTACTTC; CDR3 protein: CASSVERFETQYF
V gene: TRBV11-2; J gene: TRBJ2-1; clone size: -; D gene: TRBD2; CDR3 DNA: TGTGCCAGCAGCTCCGGACTAGAGCCCTACAATGAGCAGTTCTTC; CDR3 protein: CASSSGLEPYNEQFF
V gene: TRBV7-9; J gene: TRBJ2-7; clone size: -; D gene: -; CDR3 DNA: TGTGCCAGCAGCGGAGAGTACGCCTACGGTAAATACGAGCAGTACTTC; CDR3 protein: CASSGEYAYGKYEQYF
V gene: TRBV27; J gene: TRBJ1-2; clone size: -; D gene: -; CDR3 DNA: TGTGCCAGCCGTTTTCAGGGCGGCGACTATGGCTACACCTTC; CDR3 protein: CASRFQGGDYGYTF
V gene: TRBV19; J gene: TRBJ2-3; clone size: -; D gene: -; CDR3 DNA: TGTGCCAGTAGGCCTACAGGGATCTCAGATACGCAGTATTTT; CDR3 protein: CASRPTGISDTQYF
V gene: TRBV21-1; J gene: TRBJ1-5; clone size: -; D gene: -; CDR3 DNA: TGTGCCAGCAGCAAAGATCGGGGGATGAGCAATCAGCCCCAGCATTTT; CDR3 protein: CASSKDRGMSNQPQHF
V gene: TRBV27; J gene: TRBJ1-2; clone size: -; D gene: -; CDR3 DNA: TGTGCCAGCAGTGCAAACCGGGACACAACTAACTATGGCTACACCTTC; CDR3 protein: CASSANRDTTNYGYTF
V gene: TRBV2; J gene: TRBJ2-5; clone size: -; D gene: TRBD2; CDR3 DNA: TGTGCCAGCAGTGACCCTAGGGTAGCGGGAGCCGATAAATGGTACCAAGAGACCCAGTACTTC; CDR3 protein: CASSDPRVAGADKWYQETQYF
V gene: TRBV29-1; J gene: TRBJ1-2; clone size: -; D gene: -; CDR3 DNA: TGCAGCGTGTACAGGGCCTATGGCTACACCTTC; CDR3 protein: CSVYRAYGYTF
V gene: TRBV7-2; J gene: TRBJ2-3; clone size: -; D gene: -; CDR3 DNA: TGTGCCAGCAGCTTAGATAGCGCGTACACAGATACGCAGTATTTT; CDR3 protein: CASSLDSAYTDTQYF
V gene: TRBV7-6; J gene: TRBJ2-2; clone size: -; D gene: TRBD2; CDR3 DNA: TGTGCCAGCAGCCCTCTAGCGGGGGAGCACACCGGGGAGCTGTTTTTT; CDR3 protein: CASSPLAGEHTGELFF
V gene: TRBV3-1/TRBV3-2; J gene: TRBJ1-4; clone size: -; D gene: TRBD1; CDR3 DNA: TGTGCCAGCAGCCAAATGGTCGGGACAGGGGGTGAAAAACTGTTTTTT; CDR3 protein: CASSQMVGTGGEKLFF
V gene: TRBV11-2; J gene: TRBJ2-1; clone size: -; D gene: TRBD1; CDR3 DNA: TGTGCCAGCAGCTTGGGACAGGGGATATATAATGAGCAGTTCTTC; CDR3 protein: CASSLGQGIYNEQFF
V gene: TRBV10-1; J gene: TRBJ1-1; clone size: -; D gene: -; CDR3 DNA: TGCGCCAGAAAAGGCCCGCGGGAAGCGGACACTGAAGCTTTCTTT; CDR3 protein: CARKGPREADTEAFF
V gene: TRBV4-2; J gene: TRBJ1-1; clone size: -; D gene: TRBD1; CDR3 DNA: TGTGCCAGCAGCCAAAACCTAGGACAGGGAGTGAACACTGAAGCTTTCTTT; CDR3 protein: CASSQNLGQGVNTEAFF
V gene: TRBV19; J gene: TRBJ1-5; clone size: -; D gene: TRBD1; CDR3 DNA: TGTGCCAGTAGTACGGACAGGAATCAACCCCAGCATTTT; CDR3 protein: CASSTDRNQPQHF
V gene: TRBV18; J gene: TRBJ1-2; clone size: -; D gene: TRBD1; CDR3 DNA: TGTGCCAGCTCACCACCGCCGAGACAGGGGTATGGCTACACCTTC; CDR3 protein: CASSPPPRQGYGYTF
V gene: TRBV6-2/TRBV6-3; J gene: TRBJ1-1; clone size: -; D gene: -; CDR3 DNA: TGTGCCAGCAGTTACGAGCCCGCTGGGGGCAGCGCTGAAGCTTTCTTT; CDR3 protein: CASSYEPAGGSAEAFF
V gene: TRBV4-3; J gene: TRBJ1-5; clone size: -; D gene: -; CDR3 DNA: TGCGCCAGCAGTCCCGGCCGGGGGGGAACTCAGCCCCAGCATTTT; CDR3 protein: CASSPGRGGTQPQHF
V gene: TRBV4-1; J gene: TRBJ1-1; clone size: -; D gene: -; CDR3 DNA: TGCGCCAGCGGGTTCGGGGGGGCTGTCAACACTGAAGCTTTCTTT; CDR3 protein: CASGFGGAVNTEAFF
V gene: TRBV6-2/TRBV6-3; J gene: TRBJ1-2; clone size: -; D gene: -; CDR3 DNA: TGTGCCAGCAGTCTTAAATACTATGGCTACACCTTC; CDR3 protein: CASSLKYYGYTF
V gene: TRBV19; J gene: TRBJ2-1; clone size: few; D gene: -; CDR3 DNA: TGTGCCAGTAGTACAGTTGTAAATGAGCAGTTCTTC; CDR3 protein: CASSTVVNEQFF
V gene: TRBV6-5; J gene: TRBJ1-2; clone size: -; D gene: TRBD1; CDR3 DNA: TGTGCCAGCCAAAAAAATAAACAGGGGAGCTATGGCTACACCTTC; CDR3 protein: CASQKNKQGSYGYTF
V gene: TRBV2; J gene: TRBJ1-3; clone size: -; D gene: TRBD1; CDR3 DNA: TGTGCCAGACAGGGGTACGGAAACACCATATATTTT; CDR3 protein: CARQGYGNTIYF
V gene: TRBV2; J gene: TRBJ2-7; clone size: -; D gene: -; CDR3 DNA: TGTGCCAGCAGAGGAAGAGGAGACGGAGGGACGGCCTACGAGCAGTACTTC; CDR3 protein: CASRGRGDGGTAYEQYF
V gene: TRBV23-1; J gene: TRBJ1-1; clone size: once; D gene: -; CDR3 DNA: TGCGCCAGCAGTCAATCCCACAGGGAGAACACTGAAGCTTTCTTT; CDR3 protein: CASSQSHRENTEAFF
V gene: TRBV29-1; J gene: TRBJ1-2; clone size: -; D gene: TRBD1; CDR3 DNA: TGCAGCGTTGTAGGGGGCGACTATGGCTACACCTTC; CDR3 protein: CSVVGGDYGYTF
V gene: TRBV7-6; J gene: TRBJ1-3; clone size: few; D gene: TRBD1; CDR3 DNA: TGTGCCAGCAGCTTAGATAGGGACAGGGTTGGAAACACCATATATTTT; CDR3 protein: CASSLDRDRVGNTIYF
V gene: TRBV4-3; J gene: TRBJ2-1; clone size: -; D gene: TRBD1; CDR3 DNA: TGCGCCAGCAGCTTCAACCGGGACAGGGGCTACAATGAGCAGTTCTTC; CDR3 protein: CASSFNRDRGYNEQFF
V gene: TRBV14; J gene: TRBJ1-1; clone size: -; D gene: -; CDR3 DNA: TGTGCCAGCAGCCAATGGGGACATACGAACACTGAAGCTTTCTTT; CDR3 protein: CASSQWGHTNTEAFF
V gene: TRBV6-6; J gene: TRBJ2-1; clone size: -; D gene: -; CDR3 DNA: TGTGCCAGCAGTTATCTGTATGAGCAGTTCTTC; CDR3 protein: CASSYLYEQFF
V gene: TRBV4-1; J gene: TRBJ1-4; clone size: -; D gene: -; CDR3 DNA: TGCGCCAGCAGCCAAGAATGGAGGCAGGCCGAAAAACTGTTTTTT; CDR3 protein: CASSQEWRQAEKLFF
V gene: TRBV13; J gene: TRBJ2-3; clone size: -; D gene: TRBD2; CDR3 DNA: TGTGCCAGCAGCCGGACTAGCGGGATAACAGATACGCAGTATTTT; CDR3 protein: CASSRTSGITDTQYF
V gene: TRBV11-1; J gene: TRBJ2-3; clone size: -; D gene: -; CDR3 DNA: TGTGCCAGCAGCTTAGGGGCAGGGGCAGATACGCAGTATTTT; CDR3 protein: CASSLGAGADTQYF
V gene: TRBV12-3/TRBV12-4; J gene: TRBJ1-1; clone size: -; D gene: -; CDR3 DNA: TGTGCCAGCAGTTTGACAGAAGGAGCTTTCTTT; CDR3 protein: CASSLTEGAFF
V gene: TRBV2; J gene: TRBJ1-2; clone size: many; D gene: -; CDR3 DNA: TGTGCCAGCACCCACCCAGACAAACCAACCTATGGCTACACCTTC; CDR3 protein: CASTHPDKPTYGYTF
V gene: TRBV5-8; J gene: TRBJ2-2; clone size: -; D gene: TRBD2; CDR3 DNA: TGTGCCAGCAGCCCTGGACTAGCTACCACCGGGGAGCTGTTTTTT; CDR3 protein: CASSPGLATTGELFF
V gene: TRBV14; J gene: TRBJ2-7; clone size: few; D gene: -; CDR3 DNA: -; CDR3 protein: CASSQFGQGAYF